The 6 T cell receptor beta chains presented below share a single source sample, sequenced in a study of cytomegalovirus exposure and HLA in healthy donors. Profiled with immunoSEQ multiplex PCR; TCRdb holds only in-frame clones, not every one. Of approximately 270,000 clones listed, 80% to 90% were seen once; the top ten hold about 1%. Source material: PBMCs. These receptors were obtained from a woman under 30 in good health and CMV-seronegative.

The rearrangement uses TRBV4-3 and TRBJ2-7, with D possibly TRBD2 on 6 matching bases. V was clipped by 2 bases and J by 3 bases, with 14 bases between them. The CDR3 loop spans 15 amino acids. Germline loops: CDR1 LGHNA, CDR2 YSLEER. CDR3 loop: CASSQTRERVYEQYF. CDR3 coding DNA: TGCGCCAGCAGCCAAACCCGGGAGAGAGTCTACGAGCAGTACTTC.

This clone was seen a single time. The chain is built from TRBV6-5 and TRBJ1-5; TRBD1 aligns across 9 bases. With 4 bases clipped from V and 2 bases from J, the junction kept 3 bases outside the gene matches. Germline V gives CDR1 MNHEY, CDR2 SVGAGI. The CDR3 consists of 15 residues. In DNA, the CDR3 is TGTGCCAGCAGTTTCCGACAGGGGGGCAATCAGCCCCAGCATTTT. Its protein product is CASSFRQGGNQPQHF.

A remark on this clone: This sample also contains other DNA sequences that code for the same CDR3. V and J are TRBV6-6 and TRBJ2-7, with 10 nucleotides matching TRBD1. The CDR3 is 14 amino acids. Germline V gene lookup returns CDR1 MNHNY and CDR2 SVGAGI (reference sequence). J was trimmed by 4 bases and V by 0 bases; bases with no gene match: 0. The CDR3 protein is CASSYSGQGYEQYF. The CDR3 nucleotides read TGTGCCAGCAGTTACTCGGGACAGGGGTACGAGCAGTACTTC.

J is TRBJ1-4 and V is TRBV4-1, with D possibly TRBD1 on 6 matching bases. The CDR3 contains 16 residues. Germline CDR1 MGHRA, CDR2 YSYEKL. V was pared by 4 bases and J by 7 bases, with 19 bases between. The CDR3 DNA sequence: TGCGCCAGCAGCCCGGCAGGGGTTGGTCAGGGTGAAAAACTGTTTTTT. It yields the protein CASSPAGVGQGEKLFF.

This clone came up once. The V gene is TRBV14, the J gene TRBJ1-1, with D possibly being TRBD1 (5 bases). The CDR3 runs 17 residues. Germline V gene sequence: CDR1 SGHDN, CDR2 FVKESK. Trimming shortened V by 4 bases and J by 0 bases, and 18 bases separated the two germline ends. CDR3 coding DNA: TGTGCCAGCAGCCGACATCCAGGGATCTTTATGAACACTGAAGCTTTCTTT. Translation: CASSRHPGIFMNTEAFF.

This sequence joins TRBV4-1 and TRBJ1-2, with 7 bases aligning to TRBD1. The length of the CDR3 is 14 residues. Germline lookup yields CDR1 MGHRA and CDR2 YSYEKL. V was clipped by 3 bases and J by 6 bases; unmatched bases: 7. CDR3 in DNA: TGCGCCAGCAGCCAGACAGGGCGAGATGATGGCTACACCTTC. Its translation is CASSQTGRDDGYTF.